This T cell receptor (beta chain) originates from a study of blood T cells in healthy people across ages (dated by TCRdb to between 2014 and 2016). Regarding the complete study: Template switching captured roughly one uniquely barcoded TCR beta cDNA molecule per two T cells in model experiments. The donors were divided into four age groups: young (average around 16 years), middle-aged (approximately 39), aged (around 59) and long-lived (82). Using deep sequencing normalized with unique cDNA molecular identifiers, the study measured how TCR beta repertoire diversity changes with age. For two donors (one aged 18 to 30 and one aged 80 or older), the study analyzed two additional independent replicas of 1 million unique cDNA reads from the same blood draw.

Turning to this clonotype: There is no known antigen for this receptor. No base quality information exists; no much larger clone differs at one position.

The method behind the library was 5' RACE. TCRdb shows the sequencer as Illumina HiSeq 2500. The second PCR ran for roughly 7 to 12 cycles and used a J-beta primer mix along with a sample-barcoded 5' primer. A unique molecular identifier was introduced onto each TCR beta cDNA molecule by a template-switch 5' adaptor carrying 12 random nucleotides. Each sample yielded at least 3 million CDR3-containing paired-end reads. First-strand cDNA synthesis was performed from all RNA using the Mint cDNA synthesis kit, with priming by a TRBC-specific oligonucleotide. Following uracil-DNA glycosylase treatment, a first 18-cycle PCR with universal primers M1SS and BC2_uni_R was performed on all cDNA. Turning to the authors' computational methods: For normalization, 1 million high-quality reads were randomly selected from each sample, with every read carrying a distinct molecular identifier. Instead of being binned into consensus sequences, reads with shared molecular identifiers were discarded. MiTCR, with a Q25 quality threshold and the strictest error-elimination algorithm, was used for CDR3 identification, clonotype clustering and error correction. A nonparametric unseen species model using Euler transformation provided a lower-bound estimate of total TCR beta diversity. Using fastp at Q25 and MiXCR, TCRdb reprocessed the public reads and kept productive beta chains. Entries that share a CDR3 protein sequence are merged under the most common genes and DNA. These V and J calls rely on TCRdb rather than the paper's analysis. The sample table holds roughly 800,000 distinct CDR3 sequences, of which more than 25% were seen once. The biggest ten clones account for 3% of the sample.

Points the paper makes about the study in general: Because the CMV infection status of the donors was unknown, age-related changes in expanded clonotypes may potentially have been confounded. Compared with the aged group, the long-lived group had more naive CD4+ T cells, fewer expanded clones and increased TCR diversity, suggesting age selection. Observed TCR beta diversity correlated strongly with the percentage of naive T cells measured by flow cytometry. Estimates of total diversity based on one million sequenced T cells were considered lower bounds and underestimates. As age increased, observed TCR beta diversity per million T cells dropped in a roughly linear way, and a significant reduction was already evident by age about 40. Conclusive comparison of naive and antigen-experienced compartments was prevented by the profiling of bulk unsorted PBMCs.

Systemically healthy Caucasian individuals from Russia, 35 to 50 in total and aged about 6 to 100 years, were included as donors. Roughly 9.5 milliliters of peripheral blood were drawn from each donor into EDTA-treated Vacutainer tubes. PBMCs were isolated by Ficoll-Paque density-gradient centrifugation, with at least 6 million obtained per sample. Total RNA, at least 5 micrograms per sample, was extracted from PBMCs with Trizol reagent. Naive CD45RAhigh/CD27high T cell percentages were measured by flow cytometry on a PBMC aliquot from every donor. For CDR1 and CDR2, the germline V gene lists MDHEN and SYDVKM. Relative to germline, V is 4 bases shorter and J is 0 bases shorter, with 13 bases between their ends. The CDR3 has 16 amino acids, counting the end cysteine and phenylalanine. CDR3 DNA is the only sequence kept; it has 48 bases, read in frame from the first base. The same specimen was also included in a second study, on T cells of mothers and their children. Drawing on the second study: The donors were nine systemically healthy Caucasian individuals, made up of three mothers and their six children. cDNA synthesis used all of the extracted RNA, with approximately 1.4 ug of RNA in each 15 ul reaction. Sample barcodes and 2-4 random nucleotides were added via the M1S primer in the second PCR. More than 8 million TCR beta CDR3 reads were obtained from each mother, and several million reads were obtained from each child. TCR recombination output is similarly shaped by thymic selection in related and unrelated pairs, with a minor effect exerted by inherited differences. Normalized repertoire overlap was always found to be slightly, but never significantly, higher in related mother-child pairs than in unrelated mother-child pairs. Persistent microchimeric T cell clones were not detected, at a sensitivity of around 95 clones per million clonotypes. To look for features that set related mother-child pairs apart from unrelated individuals, the researchers ran deep NGS to compare the TCR beta repertoires of mothers and children. On average, the children were approximately 11 +/- 4 years old, while the mothers were around 42 +/- 4 years old. After adapter ligation was performed with NEBNext reagents, the libraries were sequenced on an Illumina HiSeq 2000 with 100+100 nt paired-end reads. To prevent cross-contamination, the mother and child libraries were prepared one month apart and sequenced in separate runs. Each donor had between roughly 450,000 and 2,100,000 distinct TCR beta clonotypes identified. Naive TCR beta clonotypes were estimated from low-frequency clonotypes matched to each donor's FACS-determined naive share, without sorting.

Sample: blood. The clonotype comes from a boy younger than 18 in good health. The chain is assembled from TRBV28 and TRBJ2-4; the D gene is perhaps TRBD1, from 5 matching bases. The CDR3 here reads CASSSSGLQAKNIQYF. DNA sequence: TGTGCCAGCAGTTCTTCAGGGTTACAAGCCAAAAACATTCAGTACTTC.